A single sample is the source of the 10 T cell receptor beta chains below, sequenced in a study of T cell responses to AZD1222 COVID-19 vaccine. TCRdb keeps only in-frame clones here, not all; method: immunoSEQ multiplex PCR. The repertoire has fewer than 30,000 clones, roughly 86% of them found once; the top ten carry 6.5% to 10%. Sample: peripheral blood, taken 28 days after the second AZD1222 dose. Receptors were obtained from an adult who received the AZD1222 COVID-19 vaccine.

This clone was observed once. The J gene is TRBJ2-3, the V gene TRBV7-2; D is possibly TRBD1 (5 bases). Germline V gives CDR1 SGHTA, CDR2 FQGNSA. V was trimmed by 5 bases and J by 8 bases, leaving 14 bases between them. The CDR3 sequence is 13 residues long. This CDR3 is CASSPGQGGTQYF. CDR3 in DNA: TGTGCCAGCAGCCCAGGGCAGGGCGGTACGCAGTATTTT.

The chain is built from TRBV30 and TRBJ2-7, with a tentative D call TRBD1 (6 bases). Germline CDR1 GTSNPN, CDR2 SVGIG (reference sequence). Trimming pared 1 base from V and 5 bases from J, leaving 12 bases between. The CDR3 contains 13 residues. The CDR3 DNA is TGTGCCTGGAGTGGCAGGGGCGGCCACGAGCAGTACTTC. Its protein is CAWSGRGGHEQYF.

This clone turned up a few times. CDR3 region: CASRLTEGDYGYTF. The CDR3 DNA reads TGTGCCAGCAGGCTTACGGAGGGCGACTATGGCTACACCTTC. The genes are TRBV7-9 and TRBJ1-2; no definite D call. With 6 bases removed from V and 3 bases from J, the gap between germline ends came to 14 bases. The CDR3 is made up of 14 amino acids. Per the germline V gene, CDR1 is SEHNR and CDR2 is FQNEAQ (reference sequence). Together with reference TRBV7-9 and TRBJ1-2, the CDR3 gives the full variable domain: DTGVSQNPRHKITKRGQNVTFRCDPISEHNRLYWYRQTLGQGPEFLTYFQNEAQLEKSRLLSDRFSAERPKGSFSTLEIQRTEQGDSAMYLCASRLTEGDYGYTFGSGTRLTVV.

This rearrangement joins TRBV18 to TRBJ1-6; D is undetermined. Germline assignment: CDR1 KGHSH and CDR2 LQKENI. This CDR3 contains 15 residues. Between the trimmed V and J ends, which lost 5 bases and 2 bases, there was a span of 10 bases. The CDR3 loop reads CASSTTRTYNSPLHF. The CDR3 bases are TGTGCCAGCTCAACGACTAGAACCTATAATTCACCCCTCCACTTT. Full variable domain (rest looked up from reference TRBV18 and TRBJ1-6): NAGVMQNPRHLVRRRGQEARLRCSPMKGHSHVYWYRQLPEEGLKFMVYLQKENIIDESGMPKERFSAEFPKEGPSILRIQQVVRGDSAAYFCASSTTRTYNSPLHFGNGTRLTVT.

This chain uses TRBV3-1 (or the pseudogene TRBV3-2) with TRBJ2-3, with D hard to call. Between the trimmed V and J ends, which lost 8 bases and 2 bases, there was a span of 11 bases. Germline loops: CDR1 LGHDT, CDR2 YNNKEL (reference sequence). CDR3 length equals 13 residues. CDR3 sequence: CASQRQDTDTQYF. CDR3 nucleotide sequence: TGTGCCAGCCAACGGCAAGACACAGATACGCAGTATTTT.

This chain joins TRBV28 and TRBJ2-7; 7 positions match TRBD2. Germline V gene data show CDR1 as MDHEN and CDR2 as SYDVKM. V was pared by 5 bases and J by 7 bases, with 14 bases of the junction left unmatched. The CDR3 runs 15 residues. CDR3 nucleotide sequence: TGTGCCAGCAGTCCCCTATTCGGGGGGTTATCGGAGCAGTACTTC. Its translation: CASSPLFGGLSEQYF.

This chain connects TRBV7-9 to TRBJ1-1, with D hard to call. From germline, CDR1 is SEHNR and CDR2 FQNEAQ (reference sequence). V gave up 5 bases and J gave up 0 bases, with 16 bases separating them. CDR3 size: 16 residues. CDR3 loop: CASSPPGVIMNTEAFF. The CDR3, as DNA: TGTGCCAGCAGCCCTCCCGGTGTGATCATGAACACTGAAGCTTTCTTT. Supplemented by reference TRBV7-9 and TRBJ1-1, the full variable domain reads DTGVSQNPRHKITKRGQNVTFRCDPISEHNRLYWYRQTLGQGPEFLTYFQNEAQLEKSRLLSDRFSAERPKGSFSTLEIQRTEQGDSAMYLCASSPPGVIMNTEAFFGQGTRLTVV.

The chain's CDR3 is CASSFLTGISAGGYTF. The CDR3 DNA sequence: TGTGCCAGCAGTTTCCTGACGGGGATCTCGGCTGGGGGCTACACCTTC. The V call is TRBV28, the J call TRBJ1-2; D gene unclear. CDR1 and CDR2 (germline): MDHEN, SYDVKM. CDR3 length: 16 amino acids. The ends were cut back, 3 bases at V and 8 bases at J, with 22 bases in the middle.

V and J are TRBV7-9 and TRBJ1-3; TRBD1 agrees at 9 bases. Germline values: CDR1 SEHNR, CDR2 FQNEAQ (reference sequence). Trimming removed 5 bases from V and 5 bases from J; junction bases left unmatched: 7. This CDR3 contains 15 residues. CDR3 protein: CASSPGQGGRNTIYF. CDR3 DNA sequence: TGTGCCAGCAGCCCGGGACAGGGTGGAAGAAACACCATATATTTT.

This clone occurred a few times. The CDR3 DNA follows: TGTGCCAGTAGTATACAGGCCGGGGGTATCACCGGGGAGCTGTTTTTT. Its protein product is CASSIQAGGITGELFF. The V call is TRBV19, the J call TRBJ2-2, with a possible D match to TRBD2 (6 bases). V lost 2 bases to trimming and J lost 4 bases, with 14 bases between them. Germline CDR1 LNHDA, CDR2 SQIVND (reference sequence). This CDR3 contains 16 residues.